What follows are 12 T cell receptor beta chains derived from one specimen sequenced in a study of blood T cell repertoires in COVID-19. Repertoires were generated with immunoSEQ multiplex PCR, while TCRdb's copy carries only in-frame clones and drops some. The sample holds roughly 14,000 clones, roughly 89% seen once. The sequenced sample was peripheral blood. Receptor source: a human donor with active COVID-19. The donor label of this sample is uncertain.

The rearrangement joins TRBV27 to TRBJ2-7; D is unresolved. The V end lost 3 bases, the J end lost 3 bases, and 15 bases lay between the germline ends. Germline values: CDR1 MNHEY, CDR2 SMNVEV (reference sequence). The CDR3 is 15 residues long. The CDR3 nucleotides are TGTGCCAGCAGTTTGATCCCAGCGCCTAGCTACGAGCAGTACTTC. It is translated as CASSLIPAPSYEQYF.

The chain joins TRBV2 to TRBJ1-1; TRBD1 might be the D (6 bases). Trimming shortened V by 0 bases and J by 6 bases, and 11 bases separated the two germline ends. Germline CDR1 and CDR2: SNHLY and FYNNEI. CDR3 length equals 14 residues. The CDR3 nucleotides are TGTGCCAGCAGTGAAGCGCAAGGGACACCTGAAGCTTTCTTT. It specifies CASSEAQGTPEAFF.

The CDR3 region is CASNRLLATEAFF. For the CDR3, the DNA is TGTGCCAGCAACCGCCTCCTGGCCACTGAAGCTTTCTTT. The rearrangement joins TRBV7-9 to TRBJ1-1; D not certain. The CDR3 extends over 13 amino acids. Trimming removed 7 bases at V and 4 bases at J, with 13 bases between. Germline CDR1 reads SEHNR; CDR2 reads FQNEAQ (reference sequence). The full variable domain, with the rest looked up from reference TRBV7-9 and TRBJ1-1, is DTGVSQNPRHKITKRGQNVTFRCDPISEHNRLYWYRQTLGQGPEFLTYFQNEAQLEKSRLLSDRFSAERPKGSFSTLEIQRTEQGDSAMYLCASNRLLATEAFFGQGTRLTVV.

This chain joins TRBV5-4 and TRBJ2-7, with 11 bases lining up with TRBD1. V lost 4 bases and J lost 1; bases outside the gene matches: 4. Germline V gene sequence: CDR1 SGHNT, CDR2 YYREEE (reference sequence). This CDR3 has 15 residues. CDR3 DNA sequence: TGTGCCAGCAGCAGGGGACAGGGGGAGTCCTACGAGCAGTACTTC. Protein sequence: CASSRGQGESYEQYF.

This clone was detected a few times. This chain uses TRBV7-3 with TRBJ2-3; a weak D match, TRBD1 (5 bases). V lost 0 bases, J lost 4 bases, and 8 bases lay in between. Germline V gene data show CDR1 as SGHTA and CDR2 as FQGTGA. The CDR3 spans 14 residues. The DNA of the CDR3 is TGTGCCAGCAGCTTAACGTTACAGGCAGATACGCAGTATTTT. This encodes CASSLTLQADTQYF. The whole variable domain, filled in from reference TRBV7-3 and TRBJ2-3, reads GAGVSQTPSNKVTEKGKYVELRCDPISGHTALYWYRQSLGQGPEFLIYFQGTGAADDSGLPNDRFFAVRPEGSVSTLKIQRTERGDSAVYLCASSLTLQADTQYFGPGTRLTVL.

The chain has TRBV5-1 and TRBJ2-7, with 8 bases that match TRBD1. The CDR3 is 13 residues long. Germline-derived CDR1 and CDR2 are SGHRS and YFSETQ. With V trimmed by 7 bases and J by 2 bases, 5 bases remained unmatched. The chain's CDR3 is CASYLQGAYEQYF. The DNA of the CDR3 is TGCGCCAGCTACCTACAGGGGGCCTACGAGCAGTACTTC.

J is TRBJ1-2 and V is TRBV5-3, with 8 bases lining up with TRBD1. TRBV5-3 is sorted into the ORF group, with uncertain function. V shed 4 bases, J shed 6 bases, and the junction held 8 bases outside the gene matches. This CDR3 region has 14 residues. The CDR3 region is CARSPDRGGHGYTF. DNA of the CDR3: TGTGCCAGAAGCCCAGACAGGGGCGGGCATGGCTACACCTTC.

The chain joins TRBV3-1 (or the pseudogene TRBV3-2) to TRBJ2-1; D unresolved. V shed 0 bases and J shed 9 bases, with 18 bases lying between them. The CDR3 spans 16 residues. Looked up from germline, CDR1 is LGHDT and CDR2 is YNNKEL (reference sequence). The CDR3 DNA sequence: TGTGCCAGCAGCCAAGATCAAATTTCGGGTGTGGGTGAGCAGTTCTTC. Protein sequence: CASSQDQISGVGEQFF.

This clone came up once. V gene TRBV4-1 combines with J gene TRBJ2-3, with 9 bases aligning to TRBD2. Germline V gene data show CDR1 as MGHRA and CDR2 as YSYEKL. With V trimmed by 1 base and J by 4 bases, 6 bases remained unmatched. This CDR3 has 16 residues. DNA of the CDR3: TGCGCCAGCAGCCAAGGACGCGGGAGGGTCGCAGATACGCAGTATTTT. Its protein product is CASSQGRGRVADTQYF.

This chain links TRBV19 with TRBJ1-2, with 9 bases fitting TRBD1. This CDR3 is built from 14 residues. The germline V gene encodes CDR1 LNHDA and CDR2 SQIVND (reference sequence). The V segment lost 5 bases and the J segment 3 bases; nucleotides outside the gene matches: 4. The DNA for the CDR3 is TGTGCCAGTAGTCCCACAGGGGGCGACTATGGCTACACCTTC. This sequence encodes CASSPTGGDYGYTF.

The chain couples TRBV29-1 to TRBJ2-7, with 9 bases identical to TRBD1. In germline, CDR1 is SQVTM, CDR2 ANQGSEA. V gave up 1 base and J gave up 0 bases; unmatched junction bases: 10. This CDR3 is built from 17 residues. CDR3 bases: TGCAGCGTTGAAGGGACAGGGGATGGATTAGACTCCTACGAGCAGTACTTC. Translating it yields CSVEGTGDGLDSYEQYF.

This clone was found once. The V gene is TRBV4-1, the J gene TRBJ2-3; D is perhaps TRBD2 (6 bases). This CDR3 comprises 13 residues. The germline V gene has CDR1 MGHRA and CDR2 YSYEKL. Trimming took off 0 bases at V and 8 bases at J, with 9 bases between the two ends. The CDR3 nucleotides are TGCGCCAGCAGCCAAGATCGCGGGACTACGCAGTATTTT. This encodes CASSQDRGTTQYF.